A single sample gave rise to the 8 T cell receptor beta chains below, sequenced in a study of regulatory T cells in long-lasting Graves disease. Indicated time point: newly diagnosed GD, antithyroid drugs for less than 3 months. With RNA extracted from PBMCs as input, the TCR library was made. In building TCR beta libraries, iRepertoire HTBI primers were used together with Arm-PCR of CDR3 regions. MiXCR, applied by TCRdb to the multiplex PCR reads, yields one record per CDR3 protein. The sample has some 370,000 distinct CDR3 sequences, around 11% seen once. In addition, the sample was reused for a study of T cells in Graves' hyperthyroidism and ophthalmopathy.

Specimen: peripheral blood mononuclear cells (PBMCs), collected at new diagnosis, from a patient treated with antithyroid drugs. Source of these receptors: a woman under 30 with Graves disease.

At least ten counts were recorded for this clonotype. The chain combines TRBV19 with TRBJ1-1; tentative D call: TRBD1 (5 bases). Trimming left V 3 bases short and J 5 bases short, with 13 bases between. Germline CDR1 is LNHDA and CDR2 is SQIVND (reference sequence). The CDR3 spans 14 residues. Here the CDR3 reads CASSMPQGTTEAFF. CDR3 coding DNA: TGTGCCAGTAGTATGCCCCAGGGCACGACTGAAGCTTTCTTT.

This clonotype was counted ten times or more. The gene calls are TRBV28 and TRBJ2-1; possibly TRBD1 or TRBD2 for D (5 bases each). Germline lookup yields CDR1 MDHEN and CDR2 SYDVKM. The germline V and J ends were trimmed by 7 bases and 6 bases, with 22 bases remaining between them. This CDR3 has 16 amino acids. The CDR3 sequence is CASINRGPSSGNEQFF. In DNA, the CDR3 is TGTGCCAGCATCAACCGGGGACCATCCTCCGGCAATGAGCAGTTCTTC.

This rearrangement joins TRBV6-5 to TRBJ2-1, with 12 bases matching TRBD2. V lost 0 bases, J lost 7 bases, and 10 bases stayed unmatched. The germline V gene has CDR1 MNHEY and CDR2 SVGAGI. The CDR3 is 18 residues long. The CDR3 DNA reads as TGTGCCAGCAGTTACTCGAGACTAGCGGGGGCCACTGAAAATGAGCAGTTCTTC. This translates into CASSYSRLAGATENEQFF.

The table lists this clonotype with many counts. The rearrangement links TRBV12-5 to TRBJ2-3; 9 positions agree with TRBD2. This CDR3 has 16 residues. Per germline, CDR1 LGHNT and CDR2 FRNRAP. V lost 6 bases to trimming and J lost 5 bases; unmatched junction nucleotides: 12. Here the CDR3 DNA reads TGTGCTAGTGGACTTGGGCTAGCGGGGTTAAGAGATACGCAGTATTTT. Translation: CASGLGLAGLRDTQYF.

This clonotype was detected only a few times. The J gene is TRBJ2-5, the V gene TRBV5-1, with D tentatively TRBD1 (7 bases). The germline V gene has CDR1 SGHRS and CDR2 YFSETQ. This CDR3 region has 15 residues. V lost 4 bases and J lost 2, with 15 bases in between. The CDR3 DNA follows: TGCGCCAGCAGCCGTCAGGGGGGCACTCAAGAGACCCAGTACTTC. This gives the protein CASSRQGGTQETQYF.

Of note for this clonotype: This clone may be a read error of a much larger clone one base away. The chain carries TRBV12-3 or TRBV12-4 and TRBJ1-1, with TRBD1 identical over 7 bases. The CDR3 is made up of 14 amino acids. CDR3 sequence: CASCPTGVDTGAFF. CDR3 DNA sequence: TGTGCCAGCTGTCCTACAGGGGTCGACACTGGAGCTTTCTTT.

This clonotype was recorded a few times. This rearrangement joins TRBV28 to TRBJ2-2, with 14 bases lining up with TRBD2. Germline V gene sequence: CDR1 MDHEN, CDR2 SYDVKM. Trimming removed 4 bases from V and 6 bases from J; junction bases left unmatched: 4. This CDR3 region has 16 residues. CDR3 protein: CASSSSTSGRAGELFF. The CDR3 DNA follows: TGTGCCAGCAGTTCCTCGACTAGCGGGAGGGCCGGGGAGCTGTTTTTT.

This clonotype came up a few times. The rearrangement uses TRBV6-9 and TRBJ1-2; possibly TRBD1 for D (6 bases). Germline V gene sequence: CDR1 MNHGY, CDR2 SVAAGI. Trimming left V 3 bases short and J 2 bases short, with 16 bases between. The CDR3 loop spans 16 amino acids. CDR3 loop: CASSYPSEGGNYGYTF. The CDR3 DNA reads TGTGCCAGCAGTTACCCCTCGGAAGGGGGGAACTATGGCTACACCTTC.